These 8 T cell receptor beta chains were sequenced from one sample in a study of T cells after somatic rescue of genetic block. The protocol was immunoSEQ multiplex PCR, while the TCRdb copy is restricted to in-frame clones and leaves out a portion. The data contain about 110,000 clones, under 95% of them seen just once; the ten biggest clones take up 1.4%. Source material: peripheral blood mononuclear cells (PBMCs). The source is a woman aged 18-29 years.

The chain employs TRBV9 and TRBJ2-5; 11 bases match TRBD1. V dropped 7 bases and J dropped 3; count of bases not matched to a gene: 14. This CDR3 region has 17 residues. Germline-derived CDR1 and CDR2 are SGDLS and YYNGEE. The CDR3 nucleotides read TGTGCCAGCGGACAGGGGGCGGGGAGTCGTTCAGAAGAGACCCAGTACTTC. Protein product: CASGQGAGSRSEETQYF.

The CDR3 spells CASSIDASPRVTGELFF. For the CDR3, the DNA is TGTGCCAGTAGTATAGATGCTAGCCCCCGGGTCACCGGGGAGCTGTTTTTT. The J gene is TRBJ2-2, the V gene TRBV19, with TRBD2 as a possible D gene (5 bases). This CDR3 contains 17 residues. In germline, CDR1 is LNHDA, CDR2 SQIVND (reference sequence). The ends were cut back, 0 bases at V and 4 bases at J, with 15 bases in the middle.

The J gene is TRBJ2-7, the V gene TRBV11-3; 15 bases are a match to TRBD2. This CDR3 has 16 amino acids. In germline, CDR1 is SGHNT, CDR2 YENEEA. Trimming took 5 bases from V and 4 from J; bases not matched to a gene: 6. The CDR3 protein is CASSPRTSGGEYEQYF. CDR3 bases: TGTGCCAGCAGCCCCCGGACTAGCGGGGGGGAATACGAGCAGTACTTC.

CDR3 sequence (DNA): TGTGCCAGCAGCTTGGCTGGCGTCGTGTACGAGCAGTACTTC. It codes for CASSLAGVVYEQYF. The chain employs TRBV7-9 and TRBJ2-7; no definite D call. Germline V lookup: CDR1 SEHNR, CDR2 FQNEAQ (reference sequence). This CDR3 comprises 14 residues. Trimming pared 3 bases from V and 4 bases from J, leaving 13 bases between.

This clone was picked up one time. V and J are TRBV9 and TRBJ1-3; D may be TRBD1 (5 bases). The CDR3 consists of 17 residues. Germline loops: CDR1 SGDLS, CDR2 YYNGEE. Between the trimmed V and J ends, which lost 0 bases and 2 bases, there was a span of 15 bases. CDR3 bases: TGTGCCAGCAGCGTAGACGCCCGAGGGGCGGCTGGAAACACCATATATTTT. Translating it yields CASSVDARGAAGNTIYF.

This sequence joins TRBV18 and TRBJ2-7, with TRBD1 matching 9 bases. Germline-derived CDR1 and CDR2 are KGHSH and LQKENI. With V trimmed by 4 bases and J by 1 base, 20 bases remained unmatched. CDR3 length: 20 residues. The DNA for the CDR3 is TGTGCCAGCTCACAAACCGGGACAGGGACTGTAAGGTCCCTTTCCTACGAGCAGTACTTC. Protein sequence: CASSQTGTGTVRSLSYEQYF.

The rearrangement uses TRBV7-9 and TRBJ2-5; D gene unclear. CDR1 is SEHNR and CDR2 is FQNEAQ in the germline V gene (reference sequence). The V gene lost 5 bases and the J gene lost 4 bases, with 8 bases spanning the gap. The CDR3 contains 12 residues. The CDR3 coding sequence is TGTGCCAGCAGCCCCAATGGAGAGACCCAGTACTTC. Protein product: CASSPNGETQYF.

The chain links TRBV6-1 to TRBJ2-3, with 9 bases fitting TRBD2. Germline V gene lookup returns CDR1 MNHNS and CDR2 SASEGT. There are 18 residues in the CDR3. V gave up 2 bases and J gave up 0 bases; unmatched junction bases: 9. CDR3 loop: CASSEFSGGLPSTDTQYF. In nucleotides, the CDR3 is TGTGCCAGCAGTGAATTTAGCGGGGGCCTCCCTAGCACAGATACGCAGTATTTT.